This T cell receptor beta chain was sequenced in a study of shared clonotypes between healthy human individuals. Study findings and constraints: Only blood underwent sampling, and tissue repertoires likely differ. The study found lower generation probabilities in non-shared clonotypes than in those shared by all four donors. Few donors restricted represented genetic and exposure-history diversity.

The CDR3 has 15 amino acids. Trimming cost V 5 bases and J 5 bases, with 17 bases left between them. The V gene's germline CDR1 is SEHNR and CDR2 FQNEAQ (reference sequence). Each sorted subset replicate got 200 ng genomic DNA, around 29,000 genomes. Assay: immunoSEQ multiplex PCR; the TCRdb copy retains only in-frame clones and omits some. Of some 2.1 million clones in the sample, 95% were seen once. In this sample, this clone turned up once. Its target is not known. Specimen: naive CD4+ T cells sorted from blood. Subset given: CD45RA+ positively selected. This rearrangement joins TRBV7-9 to TRBJ2-3; possible D gene TRBD2, 6 bases. The source is a young man in good health. The CDR3 protein is CASSLRTGVGDTQYF. The DNA of the CDR3 is TGTGCCAGCAGCCTCCGGACGGGAGTGGGAGATACGCAGTATTTT.